There are many counts of the clone carrying this T cell receptor beta chain. Its matching antigen is unknown. The data are from a study of T cells in Graves' hyperthyroidism and ophthalmopathy. Notes on the study in general: A median around 6.8 months before onset, the model predicted ophthalmopathy.

An absence of ophthalmopathy progression within 18 months meant stable Graves' hyperthyroidism. In germline, CDR1 is KGHDR, CDR2 SFDVKD. The CDR3 runs to 18 residues. V lost 0 bases, J lost 2 bases, and 13 bases lay in between. Regions amplified from RNA transcripts were the TCR beta CDR3 regions. The TCR CDR3 was amplified in a first-round RT-PCR using the HTBI primer set. One entry per CDR3 protein, called by TCRdb with MiXCR from the multiplex PCR reads. The sample has 85,000 to 110,000 distinct CDR3 sequences; over 45% are singletons. This sequence was found in a man in his forties with Graves' hyperthyroidism. The sequenced sample consisted of blood. The chain links TRBV24-1 to TRBJ2-6; TRBD1 might be the D (6 bases). CDR3 bases: TGTGCCACCAGTGATTTGCCCAAGACAGGAACTGGGGCCAACGTCCTGACTTTC. Amino acids: CATSDLPKTGTGANVLTF.